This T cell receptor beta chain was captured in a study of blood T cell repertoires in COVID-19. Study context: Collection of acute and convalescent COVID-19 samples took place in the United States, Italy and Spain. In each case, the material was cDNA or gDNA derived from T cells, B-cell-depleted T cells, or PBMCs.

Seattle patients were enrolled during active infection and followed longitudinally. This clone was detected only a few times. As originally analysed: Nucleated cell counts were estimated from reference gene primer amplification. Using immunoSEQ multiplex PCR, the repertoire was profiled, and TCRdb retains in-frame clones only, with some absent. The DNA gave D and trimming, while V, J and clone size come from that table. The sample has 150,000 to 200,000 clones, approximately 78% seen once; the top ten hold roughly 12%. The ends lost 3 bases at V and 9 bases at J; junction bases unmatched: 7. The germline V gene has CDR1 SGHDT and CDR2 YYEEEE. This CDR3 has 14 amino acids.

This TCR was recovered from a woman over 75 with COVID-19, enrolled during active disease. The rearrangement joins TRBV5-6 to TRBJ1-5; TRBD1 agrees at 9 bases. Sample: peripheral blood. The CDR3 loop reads CASSYGTGRRPQHF. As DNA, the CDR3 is TGTGCCAGCAGCTATGGGACAGGGCGGCGGCCCCAGCATTTT.